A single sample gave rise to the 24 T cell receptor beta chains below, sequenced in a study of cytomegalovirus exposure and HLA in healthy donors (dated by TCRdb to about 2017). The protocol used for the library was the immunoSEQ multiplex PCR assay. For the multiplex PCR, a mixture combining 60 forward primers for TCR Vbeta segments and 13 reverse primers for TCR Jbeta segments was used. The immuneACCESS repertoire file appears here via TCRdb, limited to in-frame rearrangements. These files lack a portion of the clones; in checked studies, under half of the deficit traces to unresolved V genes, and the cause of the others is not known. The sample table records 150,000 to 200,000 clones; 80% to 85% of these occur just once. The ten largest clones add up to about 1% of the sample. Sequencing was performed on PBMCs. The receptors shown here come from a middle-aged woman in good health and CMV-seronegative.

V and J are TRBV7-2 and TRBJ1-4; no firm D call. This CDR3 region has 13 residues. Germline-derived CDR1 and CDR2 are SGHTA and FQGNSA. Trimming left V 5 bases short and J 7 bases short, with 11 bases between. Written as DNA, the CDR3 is TGTGCCAGCAGCGCGAGGCATACTGAAAAACTGTTTTTT. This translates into CASSARHTEKLFF.

This CDR3 is CASSLGLAGGIGAKNIQYF. CDR3 sequence (DNA): TGCGCCAGCAGCTTGGGACTAGCGGGAGGGATAGGGGCCAAAAACATTCAGTACTTC. The V and J genes are TRBV5-1 and TRBJ2-4, with 14 bases matching TRBD2. V shed 0 bases, J shed 1 base, and the junction held 6 bases outside the gene matches. Per germline, CDR1 SGHRS and CDR2 YFSETQ. The CDR3 totals 19 residues.

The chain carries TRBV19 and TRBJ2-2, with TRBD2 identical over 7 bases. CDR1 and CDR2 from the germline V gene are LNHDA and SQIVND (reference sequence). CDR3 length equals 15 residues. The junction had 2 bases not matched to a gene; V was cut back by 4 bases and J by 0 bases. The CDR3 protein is CASSRGLTNTGELFF. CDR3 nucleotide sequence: TGTGCCAGTAGTAGGGGACTAACGAACACCGGGGAGCTGTTTTTT.

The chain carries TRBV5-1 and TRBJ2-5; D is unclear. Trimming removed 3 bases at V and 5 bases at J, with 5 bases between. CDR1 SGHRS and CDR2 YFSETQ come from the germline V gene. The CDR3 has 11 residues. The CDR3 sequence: CASSSGETQYF. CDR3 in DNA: TGCGCCAGCAGCTCCGGGGAGACCCAGTACTTC.

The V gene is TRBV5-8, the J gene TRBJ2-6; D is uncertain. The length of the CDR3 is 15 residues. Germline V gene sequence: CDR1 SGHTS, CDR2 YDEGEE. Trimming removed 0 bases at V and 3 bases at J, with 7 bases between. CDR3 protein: CASSLAWHGANVLTF. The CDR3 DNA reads TGTGCCAGCAGCTTGGCCTGGCATGGGGCCAACGTCCTGACTTTC.

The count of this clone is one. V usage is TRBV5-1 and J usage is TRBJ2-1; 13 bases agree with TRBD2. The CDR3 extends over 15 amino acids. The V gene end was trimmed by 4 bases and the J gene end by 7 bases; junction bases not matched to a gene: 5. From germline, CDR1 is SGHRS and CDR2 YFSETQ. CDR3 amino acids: CASSGTSGNNNEQFF. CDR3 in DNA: TGCGCCAGCAGCGGGACTAGCGGGAATAATAATGAGCAGTTCTTC. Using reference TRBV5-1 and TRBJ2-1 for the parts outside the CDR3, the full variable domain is KAGVTQTPRYLIKTRGQQVTLSCSPISGHRSVSWYQQTPGQGLQFLFEYFSETQRNKGNFPGRFSGRQFSNSRSEMNVSTLELGDSALYLCASSGTSGNNNEQFFGPGTRLTVL.

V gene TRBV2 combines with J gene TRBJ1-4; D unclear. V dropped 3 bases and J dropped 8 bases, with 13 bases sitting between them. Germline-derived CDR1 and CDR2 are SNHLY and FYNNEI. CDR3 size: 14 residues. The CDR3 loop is CASSDDRFREKLFF. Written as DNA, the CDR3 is TGTGCCAGCAGTGATGATAGGTTCAGGGAAAAACTGTTTTTT.

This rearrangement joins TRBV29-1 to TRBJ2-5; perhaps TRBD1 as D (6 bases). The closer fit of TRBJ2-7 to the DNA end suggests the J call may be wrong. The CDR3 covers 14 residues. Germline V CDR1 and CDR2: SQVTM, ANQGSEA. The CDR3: CSVQTRGGTYEQYF. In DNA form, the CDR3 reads TGCAGCGTTCAAACACGAGGGGGAACCTACGAGCAGTACTTC.

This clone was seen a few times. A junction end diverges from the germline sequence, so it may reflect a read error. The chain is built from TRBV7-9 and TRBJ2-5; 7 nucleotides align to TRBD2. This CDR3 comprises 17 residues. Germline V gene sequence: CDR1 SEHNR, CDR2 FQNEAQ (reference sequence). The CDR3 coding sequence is TGTTCCAGCAGCTTAGCACTAGCGAGAATTCGGGTGGAGACCCAGTACTTC. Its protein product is CSSSLALARIRVETQYF.

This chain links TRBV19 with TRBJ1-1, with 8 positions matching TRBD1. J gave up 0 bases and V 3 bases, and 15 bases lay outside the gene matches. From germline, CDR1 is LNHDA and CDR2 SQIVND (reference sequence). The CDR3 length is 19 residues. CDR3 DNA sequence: TGTGCCAGTAGTATCGGCCCAGGGGGCGGTGGAGGCCTGAACACTGAAGCTTTCTTT. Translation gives CASSIGPGGGGGLNTEAFF.

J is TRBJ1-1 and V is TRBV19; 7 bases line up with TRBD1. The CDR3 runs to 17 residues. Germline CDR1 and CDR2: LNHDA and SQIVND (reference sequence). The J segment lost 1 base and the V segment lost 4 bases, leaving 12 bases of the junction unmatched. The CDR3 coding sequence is TGTGCCAGTAGTAGAGCAGACCTCAGGGGGGCGAACACTGAAGCTTTCTTT. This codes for CASSRADLRGANTEAFF.

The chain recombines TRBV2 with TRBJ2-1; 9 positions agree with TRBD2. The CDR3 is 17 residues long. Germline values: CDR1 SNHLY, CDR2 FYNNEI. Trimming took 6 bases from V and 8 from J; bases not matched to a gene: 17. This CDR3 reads CASRDAGSSGTPHEQFF. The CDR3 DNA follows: TGTGCCAGCAGGGACGCCGGGTCTAGCGGGACTCCCCATGAGCAGTTCTTC.

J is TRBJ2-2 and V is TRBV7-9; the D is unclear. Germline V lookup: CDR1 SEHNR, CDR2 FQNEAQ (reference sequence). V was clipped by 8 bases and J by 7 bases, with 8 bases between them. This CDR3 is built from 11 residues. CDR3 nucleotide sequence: TGTGCCAGCTTCAACGGCGGGGAGCTGTTTTTT. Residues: CASFNGGELFF.

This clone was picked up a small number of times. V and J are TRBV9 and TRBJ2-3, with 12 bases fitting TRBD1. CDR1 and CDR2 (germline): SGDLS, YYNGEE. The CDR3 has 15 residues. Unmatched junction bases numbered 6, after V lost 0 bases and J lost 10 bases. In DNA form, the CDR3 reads TGTGCCAGCAGCGTAGGCGGGACAGGGGGCCCTTCGCAGTATTTT. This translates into CASSVGGTGGPSQYF.

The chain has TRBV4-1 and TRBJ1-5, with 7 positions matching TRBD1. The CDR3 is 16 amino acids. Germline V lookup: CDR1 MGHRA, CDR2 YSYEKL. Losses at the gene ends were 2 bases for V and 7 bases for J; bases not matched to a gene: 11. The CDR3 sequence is CASSQYQSNRGQPQHF. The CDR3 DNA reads TGCGCCAGCAGCCAATATCAGAGCAACAGGGGACAGCCCCAGCATTTT.

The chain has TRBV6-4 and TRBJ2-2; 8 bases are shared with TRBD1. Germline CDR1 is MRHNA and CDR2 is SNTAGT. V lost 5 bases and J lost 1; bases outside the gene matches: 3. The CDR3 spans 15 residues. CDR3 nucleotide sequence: TGTGCCAGCAGTACCGGGACAGGGAACACCGGGGAGCTGTTTTTT. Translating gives CASSTGTGNTGELFF.

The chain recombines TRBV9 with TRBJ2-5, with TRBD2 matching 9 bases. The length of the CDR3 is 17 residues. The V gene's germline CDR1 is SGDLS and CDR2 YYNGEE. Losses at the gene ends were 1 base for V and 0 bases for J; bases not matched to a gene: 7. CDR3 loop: CASSVSGAGGYQETQYF. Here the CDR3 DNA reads TGTGCCAGCAGCGTATCGGGAGCGGGAGGTTACCAAGAGACCCAGTACTTC.

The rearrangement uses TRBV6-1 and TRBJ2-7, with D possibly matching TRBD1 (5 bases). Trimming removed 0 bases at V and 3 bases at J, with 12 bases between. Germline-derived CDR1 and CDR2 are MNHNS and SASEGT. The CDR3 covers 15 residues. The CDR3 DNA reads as TGTGCCAGCAGTGAAGCTTCAGGCAGGGACTACGAGCAGTACTTC. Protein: CASSEASGRDYEQYF.

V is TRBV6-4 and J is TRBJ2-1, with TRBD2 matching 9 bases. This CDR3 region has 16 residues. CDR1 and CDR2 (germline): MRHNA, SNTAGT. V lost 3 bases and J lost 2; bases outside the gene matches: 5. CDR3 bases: TGTGCCAGCAGTGAATCGCCTAGCGGGGCCTACAATGAGCAGTTCTTC. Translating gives CASSESPSGAYNEQFF.

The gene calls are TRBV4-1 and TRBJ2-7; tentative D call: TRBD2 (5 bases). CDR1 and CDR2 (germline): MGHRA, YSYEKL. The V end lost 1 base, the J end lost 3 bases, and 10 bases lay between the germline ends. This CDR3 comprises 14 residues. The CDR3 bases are TGCGCCAGCAGCCAAGGTCTAGGGAGCTACGAGCAGTACTTC. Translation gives CASSQGLGSYEQYF.

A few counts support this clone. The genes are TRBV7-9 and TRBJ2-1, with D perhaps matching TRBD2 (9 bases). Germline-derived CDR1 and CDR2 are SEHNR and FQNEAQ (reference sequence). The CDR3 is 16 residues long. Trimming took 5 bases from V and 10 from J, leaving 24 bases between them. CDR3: CASSGQGARLAGEQFF. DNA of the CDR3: TGTGCCAGCAGCGGCCAGGGGGCGCGGCTAGCGGGGGAGCAGTTCTTC.

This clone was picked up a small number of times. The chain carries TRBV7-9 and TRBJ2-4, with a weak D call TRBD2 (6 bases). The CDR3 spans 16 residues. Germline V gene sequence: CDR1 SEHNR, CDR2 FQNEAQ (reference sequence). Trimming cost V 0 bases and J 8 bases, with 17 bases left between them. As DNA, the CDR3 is TGTGCCAGCAGCTTAGCCCCGCTAGGGACTCAGGACATTCAGTACTTC. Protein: CASSLAPLGTQDIQYF.

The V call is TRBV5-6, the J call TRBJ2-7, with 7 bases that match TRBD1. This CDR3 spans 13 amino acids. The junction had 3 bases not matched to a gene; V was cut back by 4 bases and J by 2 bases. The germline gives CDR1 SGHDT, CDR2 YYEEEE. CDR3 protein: CASSPGQTYEQYV. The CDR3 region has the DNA TGTGCCAGCAGCCCGGGACAGACCTACGAGCAGTACGTC.

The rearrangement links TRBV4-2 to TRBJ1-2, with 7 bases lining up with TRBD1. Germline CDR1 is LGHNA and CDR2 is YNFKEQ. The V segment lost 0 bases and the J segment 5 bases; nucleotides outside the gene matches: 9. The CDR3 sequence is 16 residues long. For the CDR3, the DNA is TGTGCCAGCAGCCAAGATGGAAGACAGGGCCGGTATGGCTACACCTTC. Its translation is CASSQDGRQGRYGYTF.